This T cell receptor beta chain was captured by sequencing in a study of T cell responses to AZD1222 COVID-19 vaccine. General observations from the study: Only five or six AZD1222 recipients were seropositive at baseline. White British people made up most donors, females outnumbered males, and clonal diversity was possibly underestimated.

Data came from immunoSEQ multiplex PCR; TCRdb stores just in-frame clones and leaves some out. The sample lists 65,000 to 85,000 clones; 80% were seen once. Points on this clone: Its antigen is as yet unknown.

V shed 1 base and J shed 3 bases, with 4 bases lying between them. The CDR3 runs to 11 residues. In germline, CDR1 is GTSNPN, CDR2 SVGIG (reference sequence). Doses given second, at about 4 or about 12 weeks, were pooled. This chain links TRBV30 with TRBJ2-7; no clear D. This specimen consisted of peripheral blood, obtained 28 days after the second AZD1222 dose. The TCR sequence derives from an adult who received the AZD1222 COVID-19 vaccine. Here the CDR3 reads CAWSASYEQYF. The CDR3 region has the DNA TGTGCCTGGAGTGCTAGCTACGAGCAGTACTTC.